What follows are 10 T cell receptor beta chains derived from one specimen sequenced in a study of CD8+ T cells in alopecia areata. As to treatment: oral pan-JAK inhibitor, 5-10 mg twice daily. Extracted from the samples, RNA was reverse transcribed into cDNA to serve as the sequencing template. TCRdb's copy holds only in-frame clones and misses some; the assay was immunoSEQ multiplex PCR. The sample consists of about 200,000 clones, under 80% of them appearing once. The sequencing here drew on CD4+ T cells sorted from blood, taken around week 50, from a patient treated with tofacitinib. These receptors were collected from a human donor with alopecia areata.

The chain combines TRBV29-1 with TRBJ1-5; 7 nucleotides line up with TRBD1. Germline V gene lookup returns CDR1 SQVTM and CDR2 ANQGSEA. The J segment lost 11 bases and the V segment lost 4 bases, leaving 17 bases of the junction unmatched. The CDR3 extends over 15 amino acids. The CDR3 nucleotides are TGCAGCGTTGGACAAGGGGGCTCCCACGTATTGACCCAGCATTTT. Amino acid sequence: CSVGQGGSHVLTQHF.

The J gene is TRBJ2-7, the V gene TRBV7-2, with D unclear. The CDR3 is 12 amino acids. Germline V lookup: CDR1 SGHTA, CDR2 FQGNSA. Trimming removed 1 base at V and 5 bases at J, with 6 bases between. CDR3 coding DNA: TGTGCCAGCAGCTTAGGGGTCCACGAGCAGTACTTC. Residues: CASSLGVHEQYF. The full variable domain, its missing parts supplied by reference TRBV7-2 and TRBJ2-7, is GAGVSQSPSNKVTEKGKDVELRCDPISGHTALYWYRQSLGQGLEFLIYFQGNSAPDKSGLPSDRFSAERTGGSVSTLTIQRTQQEDSAVYLCASSLGVHEQYFGPGTRLTVT.

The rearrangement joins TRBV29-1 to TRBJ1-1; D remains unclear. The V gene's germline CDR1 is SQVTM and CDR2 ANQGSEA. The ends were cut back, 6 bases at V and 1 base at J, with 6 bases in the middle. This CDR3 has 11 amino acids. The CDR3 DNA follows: TGCAGCGTGCAGACGAACACTGAAGCTTTCTTT. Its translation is CSVQTNTEAFF.

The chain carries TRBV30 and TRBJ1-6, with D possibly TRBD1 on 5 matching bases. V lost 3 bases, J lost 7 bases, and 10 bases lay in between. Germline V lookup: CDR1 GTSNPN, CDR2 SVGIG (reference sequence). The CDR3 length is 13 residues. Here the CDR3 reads CAWRDTKNSPLHF. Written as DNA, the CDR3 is TGTGCCTGGAGGGACACCAAAAATTCACCCCTCCACTTT.

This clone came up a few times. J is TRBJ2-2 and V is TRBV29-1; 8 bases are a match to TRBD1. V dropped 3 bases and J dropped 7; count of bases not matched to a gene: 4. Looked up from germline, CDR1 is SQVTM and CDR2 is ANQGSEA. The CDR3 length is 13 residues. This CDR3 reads CSVDQGAGGELFF. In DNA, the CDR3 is TGCAGCGTTGACCAGGGGGCTGGCGGGGAGCTGTTTTTT.

Here the CDR3 reads CASSEDRARNQPQHF. The CDR3, as DNA: TGTGCCAGCAGTGAAGACAGGGCCCGTAATCAGCCCCAGCATTTT. The chain employs TRBV2 and TRBJ1-5; weak D call: TRBD1 (6 bases). The CDR3 is 15 amino acids. Trimming left V 1 base short and J 4 bases short, with 11 bases between. Germline V lookup: CDR1 SNHLY, CDR2 FYNNEI.

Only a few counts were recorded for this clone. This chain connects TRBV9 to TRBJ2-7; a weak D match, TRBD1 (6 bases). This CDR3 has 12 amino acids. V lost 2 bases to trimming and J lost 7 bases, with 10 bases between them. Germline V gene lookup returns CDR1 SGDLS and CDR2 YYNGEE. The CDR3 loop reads CASSVYQGEQYF. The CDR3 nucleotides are TGTGCCAGCAGCGTTTACCAGGGGGAGCAGTACTTC.

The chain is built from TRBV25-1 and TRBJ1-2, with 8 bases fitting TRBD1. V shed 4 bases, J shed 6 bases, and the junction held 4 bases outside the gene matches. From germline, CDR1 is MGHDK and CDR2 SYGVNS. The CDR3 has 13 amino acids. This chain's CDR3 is CASSGTGRDGYTF. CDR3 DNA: TGTGCCAGCAGTGGGACAGGGAGGGATGGCTACACCTTC.

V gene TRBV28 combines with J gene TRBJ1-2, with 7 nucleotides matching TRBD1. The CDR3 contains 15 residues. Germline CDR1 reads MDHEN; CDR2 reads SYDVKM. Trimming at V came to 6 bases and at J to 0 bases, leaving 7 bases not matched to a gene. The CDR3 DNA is TGTGCCAGCAGCTCGAGGGGGACAGCTAACTATGGCTACACCTTC. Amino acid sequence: CASSSRGTANYGYTF.

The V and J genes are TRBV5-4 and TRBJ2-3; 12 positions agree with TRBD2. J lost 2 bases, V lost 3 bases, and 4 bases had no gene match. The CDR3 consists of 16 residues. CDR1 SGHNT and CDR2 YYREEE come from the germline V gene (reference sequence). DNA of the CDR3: TGTGCCAGCAGCTCCGGACTAGCGGGGTCCACAGATACGCAGTATTTT. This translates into CASSSGLAGSTDTQYF.